The T cell receptor (beta chain) under discussion was sequenced for a study of shared clonotypes between healthy human individuals (dated by TCRdb to 2020 to 2022). Looking at the study overall: A couple of women and three men aged 18 to 49 years were included in the cohort. For each donor, three plates each were used for CD4 naive and CD4 memory, two plates were used for CD8 naive, and one plate was used for CD8 memory. To estimate repertoire size and how much clonotype sharing occurs between individuals, the study deeply sequenced the blood TCR repertoires of several healthy adults. To increase sequencing depth and limit assay-specific biases, different laboratories used diverse techniques to prepare libraries and sequence TCR repertoires. Each donor's leukapheresis produced roughly between roughly 0.85 and 9.5 billion PBMCs. General study outcomes and caveats: Compared with non-shared clonotypes, clonotypes shared by all four sorted-subset donors had higher generation probabilities. Pairwise subsampling led to the expectation that sequencing depth would affect the degree of clonotype sharing among donors. Across a few donors, 4.5% to 6.5% of naive CD4, roughly 3.3% of naive CD8, around 2.5% of memory CD4, and approximately 0.42% of memory CD8 clonotypes were shared. Because the study included only a small number of donors, the genetic and exposure-history diversity represented was limited. Sampling was limited to blood, and TCR repertoires in tissue likely differ from TCR repertoires in blood. Naive subsets generally had larger estimated clonotype richness than memory subsets. Incomplete sequencing was indicated by rarefaction of sorted-subset datasets, despite the large sequencing depth.

Worth noting for this clone: This clone's antigen is unknown. No much larger clone is present one base from it, and per-base qualities are unavailable.

Using the deep immunoSEQ assay, TCR CDR3 regions were amplified from genomic DNA by multiplex PCR. For each cell subset, the extracted genomic DNA was distributed evenly across all wells of several immunoSEQ 96-well plates, and each plate served as one replicate. For sorted subsets, 200 ng of genomic DNA, equivalent to 25,000 to 35,000 T cell genomes, went into each replicate PCR. Purified libraries were measured with a Qubit 3.0 fluorometer, size-checked on a Bioanalyzer 2100, and measured again with the KAPA Library Quantification kit. Each immunoSEQ 96-well plate was sequenced on its own single-read 150-cycle Illumina NextSeq 550 flow cell. The authors' pipeline ran thus. Because the immunoSEQ output held only junctional sequences and lacked quality scores, the filtering could not match the filtering applied to full-length reads. Sequences were annotated with PyIR, a Python wrapper for IgBLAST v1.9, and V/J genes and CDR3 were assigned using IMGT germline references. Reads were filtered out if the reads had weak V/J assignments (E-value above 1e-6), no CDR3, stop codons, out-of-frame junctions, or ambiguous translated residues. A V3J clonotype was defined by an identical inferred V gene, J gene, and CDR3 amino acid sequence. Percentage overlap between repertoires was computed as shared unique clonotypes divided by the size of the smaller repertoire. RTK rarefaction, the Chao1 estimator, and Recon v2.1 estimates of unobserved clonotypes were used to assess repertoire richness. OLGA was used to compute generation probabilities for all TCRbeta clonotypes that the gDNA method yielded from four donors. Imported from immuneACCESS, the table was reduced by TCRdb to in-frame sequences with V and J called. These copies leave out some clones; in studies compared against another copy, an unresolved V gene accounts for under half, and the cause of the remainder is not known. That table supplies the V and J calls and clone size; D and trimming were determined from the DNA. The sample yields roughly 1.4 million clones; about 98.5% were counted once. About 0.35% of the sample is in the top ten clones.

Healthy HIV-negative adults with no recently reported acute infections or vaccinations were included as donors. All donors were Caucasian adults living in Nashville, Tennessee, USA. Magnetic negative selection was used to enrich CD4+ T cells, after which naive cells were positively selected on CD45RA and the negative fraction became the memory subset. Blood was obtained by leukapheresis, after which PBMCs were separated by Ficoll-Histopaque density gradient centrifugation and cryopreserved in liquid nitrogen vapor phase. Analytical flow cytometry was used to check the purity and quantity of every magnetically sorted T cell population. Genomic DNA was isolated from every sorted fraction and measured by UV absorbance on a Nanodrop 2000c. Measured from the cysteine to the phenylalanine, the CDR3 is 17 residues long. The kept DNA is CDR3 alone, 51 bases in frame from the first base. Clipping removes 3 bases from V and 3 bases from J, with 11 as the unmatched junction base count. In the germline V gene, CDR1 corresponds to SNHLY and CDR2 to FYNNEI.

Sequencing input: naive CD4+ T cells sorted from blood. Taken with the paper, the label for cell subset or site translates to: CD45RA+ positively selected. The TCR was taken from a man aged 30-40 years in good health. The receptor chain draws on TRBV2 and TRBJ2-7, with 10 central nucleotides matching TRBD1. The CDR3 loop reads CASSELVSDRGLYEQYF. The bases are TGTGCCAGCAGTGAGTTAGTTTCCGACAGGGGGCTCTACGAGCAGTACTTC.